The 6 T cell receptor beta chains in this list originate from one sample, sequenced in a study of tumor-infiltrating lymphocytes in primary liver carcinoma. cDNA specific to TCR beta was made from approximately 0.55 ug of total RNA, with a constant-region primer employed for priming. For TCR beta, libraries were produced by three nested multiplex PCR rounds using slightly modified ARM-PCR. Rounds one and two of PCR, each of around 11 cycles, were primed with TRBV1-TRBV30 forward primers and a C-beta reverse primer. TCRdb redid the calling of the multiplex PCR reads with MiXCR, one entry per CDR3 protein. The profile covers tens of thousands of distinct CDR3 sequences, with roughly 75% appearing a single time and about 35% taken by the ten largest. Total RNA and DNA came together from roughly 20-30 mg of bulk tissue without cell sorting. Sequenced material: tumor-adjacent normal liver tissue. The origin of the receptors is a man in his forties with primary liver carcinoma and hepatitis B virus infection.

This clonotype showed up many times. CDR3 amino acids: CASTETSGSVTGELFF. CDR3 nucleotide sequence: TGTGCCAGCACTGAGACTAGCGGGAGTGTTACCGGGGAGCTGTTTTTT. The chain combines TRBV6-1 with TRBJ2-2; 12 bases fit TRBD2. Trimming cost V 7 bases and J 5 bases; bases outside gene matches: 8. The CDR3 has 16 residues. From germline, CDR1 is MNHNS and CDR2 SASEGT.

As for this clonotype: The final CDR3 position lacks the conserved phenylalanine or tryptophan, pointing to a likely read error. This sequence joins TRBV28 and TRBJ2-7; a possible D gene is TRBD2 (6 bases). Germline assignment: CDR1 MDHEN and CDR2 SYDVKM. CDR3 length equals 14 residues. Trimming pared 8 bases from V and 5 bases from J, leaving 19 bases between. CDR3 residues: CASPVGTSIHEQYS. In DNA, the CDR3 is TGTGCCAGCCCCGTCGGAACTAGCATCCACGAGCAGTACTCC.

The chain joins TRBV18 to TRBJ1-1; D remains unclear. V shed 1 base and J shed 3 bases, with 12 bases lying between them. The CDR3 runs to 15 residues. Germline assignment: CDR1 KGHSH and CDR2 LQKENI. CDR3 in amino acids: CASSPQTGFYTEAFF. CDR3 DNA sequence: TGTGCCAGCTCACCACAGACCGGGTTCTACACTGAAGCTTTCTTT.

This clonotype is medium-sized within its sample. This chain uses TRBV12-3 or TRBV12-4 with TRBJ2-1; the D is unclear. The CDR3 spans 13 residues. The V end lost 2 bases, the J end lost 2 bases, and 4 bases lay between the germline ends. The CDR3 loop reads CASSLRPYNEQFF. In DNA, the CDR3 is TGTGCCAGCAGTTTAAGACCCTACAATGAGCAGTTCTTC.

A note on this clonotype: Mismatch with germline at one junction end may stem from a read error. The CDR3 DNA reads TGTTCCAGCAGTTCCCAAACTAGCGGGAGGGCTCTTGAGCAGTTCTTC. Protein product: CSSSSQTSGRALEQFF. V gene TRBV5-4 combines with J gene TRBJ2-1; 13 nucleotides align to TRBD2. CDR1 and CDR2 from the germline V gene are SGHNT and YYREEE (reference sequence). The CDR3 contains 16 residues.

The chain couples TRBV29-1 to TRBJ2-7; D may be TRBD1 or TRBD2 (5 bases each). This CDR3 is built from 16 residues. Germline CDR1 SQVTM, CDR2 ANQGSEA. CDR3 DNA sequence: TGTAGCGCCATGACTTCTGGGACCGGCACTCCCTGCGAGCAGTACGTC. Translated, it gives CSAMTSGTGTPCEQYV.